The 8 T cell receptor beta chains presented below share a single source sample, sequenced in a study of T cell responses to AZD1222 COVID-19 vaccine. Only in-frame clones appear in the TCRdb table, and some are missing; sequencing was by immunoSEQ multiplex PCR. The sample lists approximately 160,000 clones, about 90% occurring once. Source: peripheral blood, taken 28 days after the second AZD1222 dose. These receptors were obtained from an adult who received the AZD1222 COVID-19 vaccine.

This CDR3 reads CASSLDPSGGANEQFF. The CDR3 DNA is TGTGCCAGCAGCTTAGATCCAAGCGGGGGGGCAAATGAGCAGTTCTTC. This chain connects TRBV11-3 to TRBJ2-1, with TRBD2 matching over 10 bases. The CDR3 totals 16 residues. Per germline, CDR1 SGHNT and CDR2 YENEEA. Germline trimming cut 0 bases from V and 7 bases from J; bases unmatched to any gene: 6.

The V and J genes are TRBV18 and TRBJ1-1; D unresolved. CDR3 length: 14 amino acids. With 4 bases removed from V and 7 bases from J, the gap between germline ends came to 16 bases. Germline CDR1 reads KGHSH; CDR2 reads LQKENI. CDR3 nucleotides: TGTGCCAGCTCACGAGAGACACCAGATAATGAAGCTTTCTTT. It specifies CASSRETPDNEAFF.

This chain links TRBV6-6 with TRBJ2-3; 9 bases align to TRBD1. With V trimmed by 10 bases and J by 7 bases, 15 bases remained unmatched. CDR3 length: 15 amino acids. Per the germline V gene, CDR1 is MNHNY and CDR2 is SVGAGI (reference sequence). CDR3 amino acids: CATASSQGARNTQYF. The CDR3 nucleotides read TGTGCCACCGCCTCGTCACAGGGGGCGCGTAATACGCAGTATTTT.

The chain is built from TRBV6-1 and TRBJ1-3; D remains unclear. The CDR3 consists of 14 residues. V dropped 3 bases and J dropped 0 bases, with 6 bases sitting between them. Germline lookup yields CDR1 MNHNS and CDR2 SASEGT. CDR3 sequence: CASSDLSSGNTIYF. CDR3 coding DNA: TGTGCCAGCAGTGATCTGAGCTCTGGAAACACCATATATTTT.

The CDR3 DNA reads TGTGCCAGCAGCGTCGTACCCGGGACTAACTATGGCTACACCTTC. This encodes CASSVVPGTNYGYTF. This chain links TRBV9 with TRBJ1-2; D remains ambiguous. The germline V gene encodes CDR1 SGDLS and CDR2 YYNGEE. With 2 bases removed from V and 0 bases from J, the gap between germline ends came to 11 bases. The CDR3 is 15 amino acids.

This clone was seen just once. V is TRBV15 and J is TRBJ2-3, with D maybe TRBD1 (5 bases). The CDR3 length is 14 residues. Germline CDR1 LNHNV, CDR2 YYDKDF (reference sequence). The V end was cut by 0 bases, the J end by 5 bases, with 9 bases between. Here the CDR3 DNA reads TGTGCCACCAGCAGAGATTTGGGGCTAGATACGCAGTATTTT. Its translation: CATSRDLGLDTQYF.

The chain couples TRBV27 to TRBJ1-4; D is unresolved. The CDR3 spans 12 residues. CDR1 and CDR2 from the germline V gene are MNHEY and SMNVEV (reference sequence). Trimming took off 3 bases at V and 7 bases at J, with 6 bases between the two ends. The CDR3 DNA follows: TGTGCCAGCAGTTTTGGAGGTGAAAAACTGTTTTTT. Translated, it gives CASSFGGEKLFF.

The gene calls are TRBV18 and TRBJ2-7, with TRBD1 identical over 7 bases. This CDR3 is 15 amino acids long. The V gene's germline CDR1 is KGHSH and CDR2 LQKENI. Trimming at V came to 3 bases and at J to 0 bases, leaving 5 bases not matched to a gene. The DNA of the CDR3 is TGTGCCAGCTCACCGGACAGGCAGAGCTCCTACGAGCAGTACTTC. Its protein product is CASSPDRQSSYEQYF.